Below are 2 T cell receptor beta chains sequenced from a single sample in a study of control samples from healthy donors and cancer patients. Method: immunoSEQ multiplex PCR; TCRdb's copy keeps in-frame clones and lacks some. The sample contains around 110,000 clones, roughly nine tenths of which appear only once. Sequencing was performed on PBMCs. The receptor source for this set is a woman aged 50 to 60 with colorectal cancer.

This sequence joins TRBV28 and TRBJ1-1; D possibly corresponds to TRBD1 (5 bases). The V end lost 0 bases, the J end lost 4 bases, and 12 bases lay between the germline ends. Per germline, CDR1 MDHEN and CDR2 SYDVKM. This CDR3 comprises 15 residues. CDR3 DNA sequence: TGTGCCAGCAGTTTATGGAGGGGATGGGGCACTGAAGCTTTCTTT. It codes for CASSLWRGWGTEAFF.

This clone was recorded a few times. The chain recombines TRBV6-5 with TRBJ1-6; D possibly corresponds to TRBD1 (6 bases). This CDR3 is 13 amino acids long. Trimming took off 4 bases at V and 11 bases at J, with 12 bases between the two ends. Germline-derived CDR1 and CDR2 are MNHEY and SVGAGI. The CDR3 sequence: CASSSSGEAPLHF. The CDR3 nucleotides are TGTGCCAGCAGTTCCTCAGGGGAGGCACCCCTCCACTTT.